Shown below are 27 T cell receptor beta chains from a single sample sequenced in a study of cytomegalovirus exposure and HLA in healthy donors. In the PCR, 60 Vbeta and 13 Jbeta primers were used. Clones were sequenced by immunoSEQ multiplex PCR, and TCRdb holds only the in-frame ones, with some missing. The sample has around 130,000 clones; under 90% are singletons. Sequenced sample: PBMCs. These receptor sequences come from a woman in her thirties or forties in good health and CMV-seronegative.

The chain uses TRBV5-8 and TRBJ1-5; D gene uncertain. The CDR3 covers 15 residues. V lost 0 bases and J 4 bases, leaving 11 bases between the germline ends. CDR1 and CDR2 from the germline V gene are SGHTS and YDEGEE. Here the CDR3 reads CASSLGSRGNQPQHF. Written as DNA, the CDR3 is TGTGCCAGCAGCTTGGGGAGCCGGGGAAATCAGCCCCAGCATTTT.

The gene calls are TRBV19 and TRBJ1-1; D unclear. The length of the CDR3 is 14 residues. CDR1 LNHDA and CDR2 SQIVND come from the germline V gene (reference sequence). Between the trimmed V and J ends, which lost 5 bases and 1 base, there was a span of 11 bases. The chain's CDR3 is CASSPREGNTEAFF. In nucleotides, the CDR3 is TGTGCCAGTAGTCCCCGGGAGGGGAACACTGAAGCTTTCTTT.

V gene TRBV18 combines with J gene TRBJ1-2; 7 nucleotides line up with TRBD1. V lost 6 bases and J lost 8; bases outside the gene matches: 9. This CDR3 contains 13 residues. Germline CDR1 reads KGHSH; CDR2 reads LQKENI. CDR3 region: CASSSGTEDGYTF. The CDR3 nucleotides read TGTGCCAGCTCGTCCGGGACAGAAGACGGCTACACCTTC.

The rearrangement uses TRBV5-1 and TRBJ2-3; D is perhaps TRBD2 (7 bases). Germline-derived CDR1 and CDR2 are SGHRS and YFSETQ. Trimming took off 0 bases at V and 0 bases at J, with 11 bases between the two ends. The CDR3 spans 16 residues. The CDR3 DNA reads as TGCGCCAGCAGCTTGGGGCGGGGGCCGAGCACAGATACGCAGTATTTT. Its translation: CASSLGRGPSTDTQYF.

This clone showed up just once. The V and J genes are TRBV4-3 and TRBJ2-7; TRBD2 matches at 10 bases. V was clipped by 3 bases and J by 3 bases; unmatched bases: 11. The CDR3 runs 17 residues. Germline V lookup: CDR1 LGHNA, CDR2 YSLEER. The CDR3 loop reads CASSQTYWTSGHYEQYF. CDR3 sequence (DNA): TGCGCCAGCAGCCAGACTTATTGGACTAGCGGACACTACGAGCAGTACTTC.

The chain links TRBV4-2 to TRBJ2-3; TRBD2 matches 9 bases. The germline gives CDR1 LGHNA, CDR2 YNFKEQ. The CDR3 covers 15 residues. Germline trimming cut 4 bases from V and 6 bases from J; bases unmatched to any gene: 8. This CDR3 reads CASSPQRGVADTQYF. CDR3 in DNA: TGTGCCAGCAGCCCCCAGCGGGGGGTGGCGGATACGCAGTATTTT.

V and J are TRBV9 and TRBJ2-7; possibly TRBD2 for D (5 bases). The CDR3 spans 17 residues. V was pared by 0 bases and J by 1 base, with 17 bases between. Germline assignment: CDR1 SGDLS and CDR2 YYNGEE. The CDR3 protein is CASSVASGATGSYEQYF. The CDR3 DNA is TGTGCCAGCAGCGTAGCGAGCGGTGCAACCGGATCCTACGAGCAGTACTTC. The full variable domain, with the rest looked up from reference TRBV9 and TRBJ2-7, is DSGVTQTPKHLITATGQRVTLRCSPRSGDLSVYWYQQSLDQGLQFLIQYYNGEERAKGNILERFSAQQFPDLHSELNLSSLELGDSALYFCASSVASGATGSYEQYFGPGTRLTVT.

The J gene is TRBJ1-2, the V gene TRBV2; 7 bases are a match to TRBD1. The CDR3 runs to 13 residues. V shed 7 bases and J 0 bases; nucleotides not matched to a gene: 2. Germline V gives CDR1 SNHLY, CDR2 FYNNEI. CDR3 DNA: TGTGCCAGCAAGGGGACAGCTAACTATGGCTACACCTTC. Encoded protein: CASKGTANYGYTF.

J is TRBJ2-7 and V is TRBV19, with 8 nucleotides matching TRBD1. With 5 bases clipped from V and 2 bases from J, the junction kept 5 bases outside the gene matches. This CDR3 has 14 residues. The V gene's germline CDR1 is LNHDA and CDR2 SQIVND (reference sequence). The CDR3 spells CASSWGDRTYEQYF. For the CDR3, the DNA is TGTGCCAGTAGTTGGGGGGACAGGACCTACGAGCAGTACTTC.

The genes are TRBV5-1 and TRBJ2-1; D gene unclear. V gave up 0 bases and J gave up 9 bases, with 16 bases separating them. Germline loops: CDR1 SGHRS, CDR2 YFSETQ. The CDR3 spans 15 residues. DNA of the CDR3: TGCGCCAGCAGCTTGGGAGTGATACAATCGGGTGAGCAGTTCTTC. Protein: CASSLGVIQSGEQFF.

The chain recombines TRBV6-1 with TRBJ1-2; weak D call: TRBD1 (5 bases). Trimming removed 0 bases from V and 3 bases from J, with 17 bases in between. CDR3 length: 17 amino acids. Germline loops: CDR1 MNHNS, CDR2 SASEGT. The CDR3 loop is CASSEAGDSSNYYGYTF. The CDR3 DNA follows: TGTGCCAGCAGTGAAGCTGGGGACTCCTCCAATTACTATGGCTACACCTTC.

The chain couples TRBV5-1 to TRBJ1-4, with 7 positions matching TRBD1. Losses at the gene ends were 2 bases for V and 8 bases for J; bases not matched to a gene: 9. Germline V gene sequence: CDR1 SGHRS, CDR2 YFSETQ. This CDR3 spans 15 amino acids. CDR3 in amino acids: CASSFSKQGSEKLFF. The CDR3 DNA reads TGCGCCAGCAGCTTCAGCAAACAGGGGAGCGAAAAACTGTTTTTT.

This clone was picked up one time. CDR3 bases: TGCGCCAGCAGTGAGTCAGCGGGTAGCTCCTACAATGAGCAGTTCTTC. It encodes CASSESAGSSYNEQFF. The V call is TRBV10-1, the J call TRBJ2-1, with D maybe TRBD2 (6 bases). This CDR3 has 16 amino acids. V was clipped by 0 bases and J by 0 bases, with 9 bases between them. Germline lookup yields CDR1 WNHNN and CDR2 SYGVQD (reference sequence).

The gene calls are TRBV19 and TRBJ2-7, with D perhaps matching TRBD2 (5 bases). V was cut by 6 bases and J by 5 bases, with 11 bases left in between. CDR3 length: 12 residues. Germline CDR1 LNHDA, CDR2 SQIVND (reference sequence). The CDR3 loop is CASSPGMNEQYF. The CDR3 nucleotides are TGTGCCAGTAGCCCGGGGATGAACGAGCAGTACTTC.

This clone was recorded once. The V call is TRBV2, the J call TRBJ2-2, with a tentative D call TRBD2 (6 bases). Germline CDR1 and CDR2: SNHLY and FYNNEI. The CDR3 covers 13 residues. Trimming removed 10 bases from V and 7 bases from J, with 16 bases in between. This chain's CDR3 is CANRGGPVGELFF. The CDR3 DNA reads as TGTGCCAACAGAGGAGGGCCTGTCGGGGAGCTGTTTTTT.

The chain carries TRBV2 and TRBJ2-1, with 9 bases fitting TRBD2. CDR3 length: 14 residues. J lost 6 bases, V lost 7 bases, and 7 bases had no gene match. The germline CDR1 and CDR2 sequences are SNHLY and FYNNEI. The CDR3 here is CASTGLATGNEQFF. CDR3 nucleotides: TGTGCCAGCACGGGACTAGCAACCGGCAATGAGCAGTTCTTC.

The V gene is TRBV28, the J gene TRBJ2-1; 7 positions agree with TRBD1. The junction had 10 bases not matched to a gene; V was cut back by 8 bases and J by 3 bases. CDR3 length: 15 residues. Germline V lookup: CDR1 MDHEN, CDR2 SYDVKM. The CDR3 loop is CASSTVQGDYNEQFF. CDR3 coding DNA: TGTGCCAGCTCGACAGTGCAGGGGGACTACAATGAGCAGTTCTTC.

The V call is TRBV27, the J call TRBJ1-1, with D hard to call. This CDR3 has 13 residues. Trimming took 5 bases from V and 3 from J, leaving 10 bases between them. The germline CDR1 and CDR2 sequences are MNHEY and SMNVEV (reference sequence). CDR3 sequence reads: CASSPREDTEAFF. In DNA form, the CDR3 reads TGTGCCAGCAGTCCCCGGGAAGACACTGAAGCTTTCTTT.

V gene TRBV4-1 combines with J gene TRBJ1-6; the D gene is possibly TRBD1 (5 bases). This CDR3 is built from 16 residues. Germline CDR1 and CDR2: MGHRA and YSYEKL. Trimming took off 4 bases at V and 4 bases at J, with 14 bases between the two ends. The CDR3 bases are TGCGCCAGCAGCCCCCAATCGGACACTTATAATTCACCCCTCCACTTT. It encodes CASSPQSDTYNSPLHF.

The chain carries TRBV4-2 and TRBJ2-7, with 9 bases aligning to TRBD1. Germline V gene lookup returns CDR1 LGHNA and CDR2 YNFKEQ. The CDR3 has 15 amino acids. V shed 3 bases and J 3 bases; nucleotides not matched to a gene: 6. The CDR3 protein is CASSQGQGSLYEQYF. The CDR3, as DNA: TGTGCCAGCAGCCAGGGACAGGGCTCCCTCTACGAGCAGTACTTC.

V usage is TRBV7-2 and J usage is TRBJ1-2; possible D gene TRBD1, 5 bases. The CDR3 totals 14 residues. V shed 1 base and J shed 2 bases, with 8 bases lying between them. The germline V gene encodes CDR1 SGHTA and CDR2 FQGNSA. CDR3 coding DNA: TGTGCCAGCAGCTTAGTTACAGGAAACTATGGCTACACCTTC. Translated: CASSLVTGNYGYTF.

The chain joins TRBV6-1 to TRBJ2-1; 8 nucleotides line up with TRBD1. CDR1 MNHNS and CDR2 SASEGT come from the germline V gene. The trim removed 9 bases at V and 7 bases at J, leaving 14 bases unmatched. The CDR3 contains 15 residues. The CDR3: CASLQGVARKNEQFF. In nucleotides, the CDR3 is TGTGCCAGTTTACAGGGGGTAGCGAGAAAGAATGAGCAGTTCTTC.

The J gene is TRBJ1-4, the V gene TRBV18; the D gene is possibly TRBD1 (5 bases). Germline V CDR1 and CDR2: KGHSH, LQKENI. The V gene lost 2 bases and the J gene lost 8 bases, with 12 bases spanning the gap. The CDR3 consists of 14 residues. The CDR3 is CASSPYREGEKLFF. CDR3 nucleotide sequence: TGTGCCAGCTCACCATACCGGGAGGGGGAAAAACTGTTTTTT.

This clone was seen once. This chain uses TRBV7-2 with TRBJ2-7; 9 bases agree with TRBD1. The ends lost 6 bases at V and 4 bases at J; junction bases unmatched: 4. This CDR3 region has 13 residues. Germline V gene sequence: CDR1 SGHTA, CDR2 FQGNSA. CDR3 bases: TGTGCCAGCAGTCTGGACAGGGGTTACGAGCAGTACTTC. It codes for CASSLDRGYEQYF.

The gene calls are TRBV14 and TRBJ1-2, with D tentatively TRBD1 (5 bases). The germline CDR1 and CDR2 sequences are SGHDN and FVKESK. The ends were cut back, 3 bases at V and 4 bases at J, with 12 bases in the middle. CDR3 length equals 14 residues. The CDR3, as DNA: TGTGCCAGCAGCCACGAGCAGGGAATCTATGGCTACACCTTC. Translating it yields CASSHEQGIYGYTF.

The V gene is TRBV7-3, the J gene TRBJ2-1, with 15 bases aligning to TRBD2. Germline values: CDR1 SGHTA, CDR2 FQGTGA. The trim removed 3 bases at V and 8 bases at J, leaving 2 bases unmatched. CDR3 size: 15 residues. The CDR3 DNA sequence: TGTGCCAGCAGCTTCGGACTAGCGGGAGGGGATGAGCAGTTCTTC. This translates into CASSFGLAGGDEQFF. The variable domain in full, completed from reference TRBV7-3 and TRBJ2-1, reads GAGVSQTPSNKVTEKGKYVELRCDPISGHTALYWYRQSLGQGPEFLIYFQGTGAADDSGLPNDRFFAVRPEGSVSTLKIQRTERGDSAVYLCASSFGLAGGDEQFFGPGTRLTVL.

The rearrangement joins TRBV18 to TRBJ1-5; D gene uncertain. V shed 4 bases and J shed 5 bases, with 9 bases lying between them. Per the germline V gene, CDR1 is KGHSH and CDR2 is LQKENI. The CDR3 is made up of 13 amino acids. The CDR3 region is CASSLTEHQPQHF. The CDR3 nucleotides read TGTGCCAGCTCACTAACTGAGCATCAGCCCCAGCATTTT.